This TCR beta chain was captured by sequencing in a study of blood T cell repertoires in COVID-19. Looking at the study overall: COVID-19 samples from acute and convalescent phases originated in the United States, Italy and Spain. T cells, B-cell-depleted T cells, or PBMCs supplied cDNA or gDNA.

The participants were between about 18 and 90 years old and came from some 23 US areas. Cohort placement rested on clinical history that participants reported themselves. Sequencing used immunoSEQ multiplex PCR; TCRdb keeps in-frame clones, though not all of them. The sample has approximately 220,000 clones, about 86% seen once. V shed 5 bases and J shed 11 bases, with 13 bases lying between them. CDR3 length equals 13 residues. Germline V gene lookup returns CDR1 LNHDA and CDR2 SQIVND (reference sequence). The TCR originated in a woman in her 30s who had been exposed to COVID-19. This chain links TRBV19 with TRBJ1-6; perhaps TRBD1 as D (5 bases). The sample was PBMCs or T cells enriched from blood (not recorded which). In DNA form, the CDR3 reads TGTGCCAGTAGTCGGGGGGAGCGACCACCCCTCCACTTT. It yields the protein CASSRGERPPLHF.